These 29 T cell receptor beta chains originate from one sample sequenced in a study of blood T cell repertoires in COVID-19. Sequencing used immunoSEQ multiplex PCR; TCRdb keeps in-frame clones, though not all of them. Of about 280,000 clones listed, 88% are singletons. Sequencing was done on a sample of peripheral blood. These receptor sequences come from a man in his late teens or twenties with active or convalescent COVID-19.

The chain links TRBV2 to TRBJ2-5; D uncertain. Germline V gene lookup returns CDR1 SNHLY and CDR2 FYNNEI. The CDR3 extends over 14 amino acids. Trimming cost V 5 bases and J 4 bases, with 14 bases left between them. The CDR3 nucleotides are TGTGCCAGCAGTTCTACTCCTCTGTTAGAGACCCAGTACTTC. Translation: CASSSTPLLETQYF. The full variable domain, in which reference TRBV2 and TRBJ2-5 provide the parts outside the CDR3, is EPEVTQTPSHQVTQMGQEVILRCVPISNHLYFYWYRQILGQKVEFLVSFYNNEISEKSEIFDDQFSVERPDGSNFTLKIRSTKLEDSAMYFCASSSTPLLETQYFGPGTRLLVL.

The chain joins TRBV6-5 to TRBJ1-6; 7 nucleotides match TRBD1. The CDR3 is 15 amino acids. Germline V CDR1 and CDR2: MNHEY, SVGAGI. Trimming removed 6 bases from V and 7 bases from J; junction bases left unmatched: 9. For the CDR3, the DNA is TGTGCCAGCAGAGGAACAGGGGACCAAAATTCACCCCTCCACTTT. It encodes CASRGTGDQNSPLHF.

CDR3 amino acids: CASSEQGSYNEQFF. CDR3 nucleotide sequence: TGTGCCAGCAGCGAACAGGGGTCCTACAATGAGCAGTTCTTC. The V call is TRBV9, the J call TRBJ2-1; TRBD1 matches at 7 bases. Germline lookup yields CDR1 SGDLS and CDR2 YYNGEE. The CDR3 is 14 amino acids. Unmatched junction bases numbered 1, after V lost 3 bases and J lost 1 base.

This chain links TRBV18 with TRBJ1-6, with TRBD1 matching 7 bases. The CDR3 consists of 15 residues. Per germline, CDR1 KGHSH and CDR2 LQKENI. J lost 8 bases, V lost 4 bases, and 8 bases had no gene match. CDR3 protein: CASSQGTVEYSPLHF. The CDR3 region has the DNA TGTGCCAGCTCACAAGGGACAGTGGAATATTCACCCCTCCACTTT.

This sequence joins TRBV2 and TRBJ2-1; perhaps TRBD2 as D (6 bases). V lost 1 base and J lost 5, with 18 bases in between. Germline V gene sequence: CDR1 SNHLY, CDR2 FYNNEI. This CDR3 is 17 amino acids long. The CDR3 loop reads CASSEGASGLGNNEQFF. In DNA form, the CDR3 reads TGTGCCAGCAGTGAAGGGGCTTCGGGACTGGGAAACAATGAGCAGTTCTTC.

The chain uses TRBV27 and TRBJ2-2, with TRBD2 as a possible D gene (6 bases). The V and J ends lost 8 bases and 4 bases respectively, with 11 bases between them. This CDR3 comprises 13 residues. CDR1 and CDR2 from the germline V gene are MNHEY and SMNVEV (reference sequence). CDR3 nucleotide sequence: TGTGCCAGCCGACCCGGGGGCACCGGGGAGCTGTTTTTT. Protein: CASRPGGTGELFF.

The V call is TRBV6-5, the J call TRBJ2-4; D possibly corresponds to TRBD1 (6 bases). Between the trimmed V and J ends, which lost 6 bases and 7 bases, there was a span of 13 bases. The CDR3 has 13 amino acids. Germline CDR1 is MNHEY and CDR2 is SVGAGI. CDR3 DNA sequence: TGTGCCAGCAGGAAACAGGGTTCCAACATTCAGTACTTC. Its protein is CASRKQGSNIQYF.

The chain links TRBV7-2 to TRBJ1-3, with 7 bases identical to TRBD1. V gave up 6 bases and J gave up 4 bases; unmatched junction bases: 15. CDR3 length equals 17 residues. Germline loops: CDR1 SGHTA, CDR2 FQGNSA. The CDR3 DNA sequence: TGTGCCAGCAGTGGGGGACAATCCGACAGGGCAGGAAACACCATATATTTT. This sequence encodes CASSGGQSDRAGNTIYF.

V and J are TRBV6-5 and TRBJ1-2; 7 nucleotides match TRBD1. CDR1 and CDR2 from the germline V gene are MNHEY and SVGAGI. Trimming took 5 bases from V and 3 from J; bases not matched to a gene: 6. The CDR3 has 14 residues. The CDR3 region is CASSPTGRDYGYTF. The CDR3 DNA reads TGTGCCAGCAGTCCGACAGGGAGAGACTATGGCTACACCTTC.

This rearrangement joins TRBV27 to TRBJ2-1; D uncertain. The V end was cut by 5 bases, the J end by 3 bases, with 8 bases between. Germline V gene lookup returns CDR1 MNHEY and CDR2 SMNVEV (reference sequence). This CDR3 is 13 amino acids long. The CDR3 reads CASSLTFYNEQFF. The CDR3, as DNA: TGTGCCAGCAGTCTCACTTTCTACAATGAGCAGTTCTTC.

This chain joins TRBV29-1 and TRBJ1-2, with a possible D match to TRBD1 (5 bases). CDR1 is SQVTM and CDR2 is ANQGSEA in the germline V gene. V lost 1 base and J 4 bases, leaving 10 bases between the germline ends. The CDR3 consists of 13 residues. CDR3: CSVEAGGTYGYTF. The CDR3 nucleotides read TGCAGCGTTGAAGCCGGGGGGACCTATGGCTACACCTTC.

V and J are TRBV7-9 and TRBJ1-2; D possibly corresponds to TRBD1 (6 bases). Germline CDR1 and CDR2: SEHNR and FQNEAQ (reference sequence). The CDR3 runs 19 residues. Trimming pared 7 bases from V and 5 bases from J, leaving 32 bases between. The CDR3 DNA sequence: TGTGCCAGCATGTCACGTATGGGGCGTTTCGCATACAGGGCTTATGGCTACACCTTC. Translation gives CASMSRMGRFAYRAYGYTF.

V is TRBV10-1 and J is TRBJ2-1; TRBD2 agrees at 9 bases. The CDR3 extends over 15 amino acids. The J segment lost 10 bases and the V segment lost 0 bases, leaving 7 bases of the junction unmatched. In germline, CDR1 is WNHNN, CDR2 SYGVQD (reference sequence). CDR3 region: CASSESVAGAREQFF. In nucleotides, the CDR3 is TGCGCCAGCAGTGAGTCGGTAGCGGGGGCCCGGGAGCAGTTCTTC.

V gene TRBV19 combines with J gene TRBJ2-1; TRBD2 is a possible D gene (7 bases). Between the trimmed V and J ends, which lost 5 bases and 10 bases, there was a span of 18 bases. Germline values: CDR1 LNHDA, CDR2 SQIVND (reference sequence). CDR3 length equals 14 residues. The CDR3, as DNA: TGTGCCAGTAGTTTAGGTGGGGGGGCAGAAGAGCAGTTCTTC. Its translation is CASSLGGGAEEQFF. Looking up the rest from reference TRBV19 and TRBJ2-1 gives the full variable domain: DGGITQSPKYLFRKEGQNVTLSCEQNLNHDAMYWYRQDPGQGLRLIYYSQIVNDFQKGDIAEGYSVSREKKESFPLTVTSAQKNPTAFYLCASSLGGGAEEQFFGPGTRLTVL.

V and J are TRBV13 and TRBJ1-2; 8 bases map to TRBD1. The CDR3 is 14 residues long. CDR1 is PRHDT and CDR2 is FYEKMQ in the germline V gene (reference sequence). Trimming removed 6 bases from V and 8 bases from J; junction bases left unmatched: 11. The CDR3 region has the DNA TGTGCCAGCAGTTCCTTCACAGGGGGAGAAGGCTACACCTTC. Its translation: CASSSFTGGEGYTF.

CDR3 sequence (DNA): TGCGCCAGCAGCCATCAGGGGCCGGGGATGGCCTCCTACGAGCAGTACTTC. This gives the protein CASSHQGPGMASYEQYF. The chain has TRBV4-1 and TRBJ2-7; tentatively, D is TRBD1 (6 bases). V lost 3 bases and J lost 0, with 18 bases in between. The length of the CDR3 is 17 residues. Germline CDR1 is MGHRA and CDR2 is YSYEKL.

This chain links TRBV25-1 with TRBJ1-1, with 9 bases that match TRBD1. With 3 bases clipped from V and 6 bases from J, the junction kept 8 bases outside the gene matches. CDR1 MGHDK and CDR2 SYGVNS come from the germline V gene. The CDR3 totals 15 residues. Here the CDR3 reads CASSDWTGTGSEAFF. The CDR3 bases are TGTGCCAGCAGTGATTGGACCGGGACAGGGTCTGAAGCTTTCTTT.

This chain joins TRBV10-2 and TRBJ2-7; tentatively, D is TRBD2 (5 bases). The germline V gene encodes CDR1 WSHSY and CDR2 SAAADI. This CDR3 is built from 12 residues. The V gene lost 4 bases and the J gene lost 5 bases, with 9 bases spanning the gap. The chain's CDR3 is CASSGVGNEQYF. DNA of the CDR3: TGCGCCAGCAGTGGGGTCGGGAACGAGCAGTACTTC.

V and J are TRBV7-9 and TRBJ2-7; TRBD1 aligns across 9 bases. The CDR3 has 15 residues. V lost 6 bases, J lost 3 bases, and 9 bases stayed unmatched. CDR1 SEHNR and CDR2 FQNEAQ come from the germline V gene (reference sequence). The chain's CDR3 is CASSHPGQGDYEQYF. In DNA, the CDR3 is TGTGCCAGCAGTCATCCGGGACAGGGAGACTACGAGCAGTACTTC.

The CDR3 region is CASSEWGQGGSYEQYF. In DNA, the CDR3 is TGTGCCAGCAGTGAATGGGGACAGGGGGGTTCCTACGAGCAGTACTTC. The chain is built from TRBV2 and TRBJ2-7; TRBD1 matches at 11 bases. CDR1 and CDR2 from the germline V gene are SNHLY and FYNNEI. J was trimmed by 1 base and V by 2 bases; bases with no gene match: 4. The CDR3 spans 16 residues.

This rearrangement joins TRBV9 to TRBJ2-7, with 10 bases identical to TRBD2. The CDR3 consists of 15 residues. The trim removed 4 bases at V and 5 bases at J, leaving 9 bases unmatched. Germline V CDR1 and CDR2: SGDLS, YYNGEE. The CDR3 region has the DNA TGTGCCAGCAGCCCCCCGGGACTAGCGTTCCACGAGCAGTACTTC. The encoded protein is CASSPPGLAFHEQYF.

The chain employs TRBV14 and TRBJ1-4; D ambiguous. CDR1 and CDR2 from the germline V gene are SGHDN and FVKESK. Trimming pared 8 bases from V and 5 bases from J, leaving 12 bases between. The CDR3 loop spans 13 amino acids. The CDR3, as DNA: TGTGCCAGCCAGCGAGGGAGGAATGAAAAACTGTTTTTT. This gives the protein CASQRGRNEKLFF. Full variable domain (outside the CDR3, taken from reference TRBV14 and TRBJ1-4): EAGVTQFPSHSVIEKGQTVTLRCDPISGHDNLYWYRRVMGKEIKFLLHFVKESKQDESGMPNNRFLAERTGGTYSTLKVQPAELEDSGVYFCASQRGRNEKLFFGSGTQLSVL.

The genes are TRBV5-1 and TRBJ2-3; tentatively, D is TRBD1 (5 bases). Trimming took off 0 bases at V and 1 base at J, with 12 bases between the two ends. In germline, CDR1 is SGHRS, CDR2 YFSETQ. This CDR3 spans 16 amino acids. This CDR3 is CASSLGGQGGTDTQYF. Written as DNA, the CDR3 is TGCGCCAGCAGCTTGGGTGGCCAAGGGGGCACAGATACGCAGTATTTT. The full variable domain, rest sourced from reference TRBV5-1 and TRBJ2-3, is KAGVTQTPRYLIKTRGQQVTLSCSPISGHRSVSWYQQTPGQGLQFLFEYFSETQRNKGNFPGRFSGRQFSNSRSEMNVSTLELGDSALYLCASSLGGQGGTDTQYFGPGTRLTVL.

This rearrangement joins TRBV6-1 to TRBJ2-5, with 9 bases aligning to TRBD2. With 0 bases clipped from V and 5 bases from J, the junction kept 7 bases outside the gene matches. The CDR3 has 16 amino acids. The germline V gene encodes CDR1 MNHNS and CDR2 SASEGT. The CDR3 loop reads CASSEARTSDRETQYF. The CDR3 DNA reads as TGTGCCAGCAGTGAAGCAAGGACTAGCGACCGGGAGACCCAGTACTTC.

The chain couples TRBV5-1 to TRBJ1-1; TRBD1 aligns across 8 bases. Germline loops: CDR1 SGHRS, CDR2 YFSETQ. The CDR3 spans 17 residues. Germline trimming cut 3 bases from V and 1 base from J; bases unmatched to any gene: 11. Written as DNA, the CDR3 is TGCGCCAGCAGCTCGACAGGGGTTATTTCGGGGAACACTGAAGCTTTCTTT. It translates to CASSSTGVISGNTEAFF.

This clone was seen only a few times. V gene TRBV6-5 combines with J gene TRBJ1-6; TRBD1 aligns across 7 bases. V lost 5 bases to trimming and J lost 3 bases; unmatched junction nucleotides: 1. Germline V gene data show CDR1 as MNHEY and CDR2 as SVGAGI. The CDR3 runs to 14 residues. For the CDR3, the DNA is TGTGCCAGCAGTAGGGACAGCTATAATTCACCCCTCCACTTT. It specifies CASSRDSYNSPLHF.

This clone was seen only once. The V call is TRBV6-1, the J call TRBJ2-3; tentative D call: TRBD2 (6 bases). This CDR3 region has 17 residues. V lost 1 base to trimming and J lost 1 base, with 15 bases between them. From germline, CDR1 is MNHNS and CDR2 SASEGT. The CDR3 DNA is TGTGCCAGCAGTGAAGGTTTGCGAGCGGGCCGCACAGATACGCAGTATTTT. This gives the protein CASSEGLRAGRTDTQYF.

This sequence joins TRBV3-1 (or the pseudogene TRBV3-2) and TRBJ2-1; D possibly corresponds to TRBD2 (5 bases). In germline, CDR1 is LGHDT, CDR2 YNNKEL (reference sequence). V was shortened by 1 base and J by 6 bases, with 13 bases between the two germline ends. The CDR3 sequence is 15 residues long. The CDR3 spells CASSQGGWICNEQFF. The CDR3 DNA reads TGTGCCAGCAGCCAAGGCGGGTGGATCTGCAATGAGCAGTTCTTC.

This rearrangement joins TRBV10-1 to TRBJ2-7; 15 bases map to TRBD2. V dropped 9 bases and J dropped 0; count of bases not matched to a gene: 9. From germline, CDR1 is WNHNN and CDR2 SYGVQD (reference sequence). This CDR3 has 17 amino acids. CDR3 protein: CASRTSGGGPLSYEQYF. DNA for the CDR3: TGCGCCAGTAGGACTAGCGGGGGGGGTCCCCTCTCCTACGAGCAGTACTTC.